This TCR beta chain was sequenced in a study of T cell responses to AZD1222 COVID-19 vaccine. Study results and caveats: Vaccination with two AZD1222 doses was followed by a rise in Spike-specific TCR breadth and depth. Among spike-specific TCRs, nearly half reportedly target unmutated variant regions.

The data were produced by immunoSEQ multiplex PCR, yet TCRdb's version contains in-frame clones alone and is incomplete. The sample has just over 150,000 clones, over 70% seen once. A remark on this clone: Antigen unknown.

The starting material was peripheral blood, obtained 28 days after the second AZD1222 dose. The clonotype was recovered from an adult who received the AZD1222 COVID-19 vaccine.

Here the CDR3 reads CASSPLSADTQYF. The CDR3 DNA is TGTGCCAGCAGCCCCCTTAGCGCTGATACGCAGTATTTT. This chain connects TRBV7-2 to TRBJ2-3, with D possibly TRBD2 on 5 matching bases. The CDR3 is 13 residues long. The V and J ends lost 5 bases and 6 bases respectively, with 12 bases between them. CDR1 SGHTA and CDR2 FQGNSA come from the germline V gene.